Below, one TCR beta chain is given with its context. The germline CDR1 and CDR2 sequences are LGHDT and YNNKEL (reference sequence). Trimming left V 1 base short and J 4 bases short, with 21 bases between. The CDR3 consists of 18 residues. These data come from a study of control samples from healthy donors and cancer patients. Repertoires were generated with immunoSEQ multiplex PCR, while TCRdb's copy carries only in-frame clones and drops some. The sample includes 150,000 or so clones, 85% to 95% of them seen just once. The TCR originated in a man between 60 and 75 years old with colorectal cancer. V and J are TRBV3-1 (or the pseudogene TRBV3-2) and TRBJ2-3; D tentatively fits TRBD1 or TRBD2 (6 bases each). Source material: PBMCs. CDR3 protein: CASSQVIRNREVPDTQYF. The CDR3 DNA sequence: TGTGCCAGCAGCCAAGTAATCCGCAACAGGGAGGTGCCAGATACGCAGTATTTT.